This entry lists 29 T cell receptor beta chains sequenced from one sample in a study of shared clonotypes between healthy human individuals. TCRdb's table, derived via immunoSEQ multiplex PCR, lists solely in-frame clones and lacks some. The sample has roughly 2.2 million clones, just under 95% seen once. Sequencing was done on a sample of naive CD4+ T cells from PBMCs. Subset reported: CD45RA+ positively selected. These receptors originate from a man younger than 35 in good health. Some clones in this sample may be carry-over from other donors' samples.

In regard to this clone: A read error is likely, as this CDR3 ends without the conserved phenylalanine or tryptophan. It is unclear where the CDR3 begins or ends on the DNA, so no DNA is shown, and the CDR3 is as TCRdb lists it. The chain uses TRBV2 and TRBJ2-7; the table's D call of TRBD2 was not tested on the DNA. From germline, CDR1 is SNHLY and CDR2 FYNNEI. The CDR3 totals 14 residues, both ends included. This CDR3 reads CASSETSAGPPVIQ.

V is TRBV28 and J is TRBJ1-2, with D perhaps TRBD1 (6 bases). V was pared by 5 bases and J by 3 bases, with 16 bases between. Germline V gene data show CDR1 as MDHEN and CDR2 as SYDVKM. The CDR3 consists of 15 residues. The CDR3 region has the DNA TGTGCCAGCAGTCCACTAAACGGGGGCTACTATGGCTACACCTTC. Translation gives CASSPLNGGYYGYTF.

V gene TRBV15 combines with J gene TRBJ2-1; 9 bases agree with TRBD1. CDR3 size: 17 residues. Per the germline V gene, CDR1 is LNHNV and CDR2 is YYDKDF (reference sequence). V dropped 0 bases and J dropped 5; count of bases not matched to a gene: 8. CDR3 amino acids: CATSRDATGGWNNEQFF. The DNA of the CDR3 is TGTGCCACCAGCAGAGATGCGACAGGGGGTTGGAACAATGAGCAGTTCTTC.

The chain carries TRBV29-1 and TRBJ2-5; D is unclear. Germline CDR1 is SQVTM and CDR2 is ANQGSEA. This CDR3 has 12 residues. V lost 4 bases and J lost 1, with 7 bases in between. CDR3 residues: CSVVYSQETQYF. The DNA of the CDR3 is TGCAGCGTTGTATATTCCCAAGAGACCCAGTACTTC.

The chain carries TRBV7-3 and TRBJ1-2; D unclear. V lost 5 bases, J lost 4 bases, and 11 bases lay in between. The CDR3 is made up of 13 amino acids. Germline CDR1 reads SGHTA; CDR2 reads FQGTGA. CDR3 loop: CASSINQAYGYTF. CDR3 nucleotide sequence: TGTGCCAGCAGCATAAACCAAGCCTATGGCTACACCTTC.

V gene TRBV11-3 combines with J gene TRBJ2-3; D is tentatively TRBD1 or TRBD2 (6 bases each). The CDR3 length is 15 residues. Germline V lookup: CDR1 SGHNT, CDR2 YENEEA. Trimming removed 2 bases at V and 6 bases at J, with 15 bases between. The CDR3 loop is CASSLRLGGRDTQYF. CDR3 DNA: TGTGCCAGCAGCTTACGTCTTGGGGGGCGCGATACGCAGTATTTT.

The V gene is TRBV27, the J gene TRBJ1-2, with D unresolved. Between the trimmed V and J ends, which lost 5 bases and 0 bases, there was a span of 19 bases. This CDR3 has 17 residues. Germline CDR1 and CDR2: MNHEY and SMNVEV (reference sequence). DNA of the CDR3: TGTGCCAGCAGTCCCCCTTTGGCAAGACGAACTAACTATGGCTACACCTTC. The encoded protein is CASSPPLARRTNYGYTF.

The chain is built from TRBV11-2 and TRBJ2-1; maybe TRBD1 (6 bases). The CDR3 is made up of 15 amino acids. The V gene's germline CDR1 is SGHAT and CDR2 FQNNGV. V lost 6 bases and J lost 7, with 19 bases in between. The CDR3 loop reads CASRLRQAITNEQFF. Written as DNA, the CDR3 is TGTGCCAGCAGGCTGAGACAGGCCATCACGAATGAGCAGTTCTTC.

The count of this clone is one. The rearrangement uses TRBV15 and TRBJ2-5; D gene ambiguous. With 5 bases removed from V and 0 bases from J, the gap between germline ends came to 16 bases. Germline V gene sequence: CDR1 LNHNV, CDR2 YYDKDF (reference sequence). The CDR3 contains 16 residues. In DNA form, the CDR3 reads TGTGCCACCAGCGGCACTGCCGACAAGAACCAAGAGACCCAGTACTTC. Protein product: CATSGTADKNQETQYF.

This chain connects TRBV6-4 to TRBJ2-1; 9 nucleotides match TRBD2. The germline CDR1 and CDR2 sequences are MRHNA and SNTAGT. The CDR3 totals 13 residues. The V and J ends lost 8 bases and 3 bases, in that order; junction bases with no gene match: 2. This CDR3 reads CASSSGVYNEQFF. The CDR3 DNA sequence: TGTGCCAGCTCTAGCGGGGTCTACAATGAGCAGTTCTTC.

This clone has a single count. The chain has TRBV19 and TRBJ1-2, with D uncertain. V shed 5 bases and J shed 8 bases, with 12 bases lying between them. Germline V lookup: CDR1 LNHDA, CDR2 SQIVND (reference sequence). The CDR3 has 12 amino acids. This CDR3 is CASSSGPEGYTF. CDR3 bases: TGTGCCAGTAGTTCGGGCCCCGAGGGCTACACCTTC.

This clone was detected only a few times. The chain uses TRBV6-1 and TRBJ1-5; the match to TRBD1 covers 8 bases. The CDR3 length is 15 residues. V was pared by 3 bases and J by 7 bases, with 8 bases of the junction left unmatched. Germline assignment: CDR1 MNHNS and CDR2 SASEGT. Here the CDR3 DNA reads TGTGCCAGCAGTGACCAGACAGGGGTCGGCCAGCCCCAGCATTTT. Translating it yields CASSDQTGVGQPQHF.

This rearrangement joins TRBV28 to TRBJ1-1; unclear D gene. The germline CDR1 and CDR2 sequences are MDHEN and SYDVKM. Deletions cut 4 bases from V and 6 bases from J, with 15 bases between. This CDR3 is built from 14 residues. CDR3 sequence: CASSSARGIPEAFF. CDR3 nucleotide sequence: TGTGCCAGCAGTTCCGCAAGAGGAATTCCTGAAGCTTTCTTT.

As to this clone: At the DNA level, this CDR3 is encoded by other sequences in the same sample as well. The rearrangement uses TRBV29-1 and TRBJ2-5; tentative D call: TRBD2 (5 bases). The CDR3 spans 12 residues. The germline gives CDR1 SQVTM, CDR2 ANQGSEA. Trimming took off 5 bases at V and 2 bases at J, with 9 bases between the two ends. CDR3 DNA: TGCAGCGTTCGACGGGGACAAGAGACCCAGTACTTC. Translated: CSVRRGQETQYF.

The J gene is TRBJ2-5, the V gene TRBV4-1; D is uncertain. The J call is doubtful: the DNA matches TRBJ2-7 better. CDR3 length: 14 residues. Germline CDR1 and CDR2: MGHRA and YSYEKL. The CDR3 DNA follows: TGCGCCAGCAGCCAAGATGGCATGACTTACGAGCAGTACTTC. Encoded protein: CASSQDGMTYEQYF.

CDR3 loop: CASSLWQKNGYTF. DNA of the CDR3: TGTGCCAGCAGCTTATGGCAGAAGAATGGCTACACCTTC. The V gene is TRBV5-4, the J gene TRBJ1-2; D unclear. Trimming cost V 2 bases and J 6 bases, with 11 bases left between them. The CDR3 is 13 residues long. CDR1 is SGHNT and CDR2 is YYREEE in the germline V gene (reference sequence).

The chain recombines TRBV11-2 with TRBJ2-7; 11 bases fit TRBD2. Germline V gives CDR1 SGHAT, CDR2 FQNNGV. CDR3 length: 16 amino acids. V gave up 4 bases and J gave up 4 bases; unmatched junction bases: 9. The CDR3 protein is CASSSTLTSGKYEQYF. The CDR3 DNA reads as TGTGCCAGCAGCTCCACCTTGACTAGCGGGAAGTACGAGCAGTACTTC.

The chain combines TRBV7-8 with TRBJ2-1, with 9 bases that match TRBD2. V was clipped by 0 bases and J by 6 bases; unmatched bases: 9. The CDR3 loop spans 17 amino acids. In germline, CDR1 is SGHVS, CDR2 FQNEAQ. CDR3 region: CASSLARLAGRVNEQFF. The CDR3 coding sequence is TGTGCCAGCAGCTTAGCGCGGCTAGCGGGGAGAGTCAATGAGCAGTTCTTC.

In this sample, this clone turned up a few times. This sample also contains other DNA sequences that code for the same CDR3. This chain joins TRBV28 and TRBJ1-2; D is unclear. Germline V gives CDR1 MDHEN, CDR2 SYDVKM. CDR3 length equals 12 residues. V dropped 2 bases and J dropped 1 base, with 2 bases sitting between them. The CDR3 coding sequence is TGTGCCAGCAGTTTAGTTAACTATGGCTACACCTTC. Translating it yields CASSLVNYGYTF.

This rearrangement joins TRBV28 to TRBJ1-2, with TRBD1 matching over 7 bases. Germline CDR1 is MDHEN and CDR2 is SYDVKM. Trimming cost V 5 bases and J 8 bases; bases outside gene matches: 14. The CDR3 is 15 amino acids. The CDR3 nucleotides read TGTGCCAGCAGTCAATTGACAGGGAAAGTAGGAGGCTACACCTTC. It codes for CASSQLTGKVGGYTF.

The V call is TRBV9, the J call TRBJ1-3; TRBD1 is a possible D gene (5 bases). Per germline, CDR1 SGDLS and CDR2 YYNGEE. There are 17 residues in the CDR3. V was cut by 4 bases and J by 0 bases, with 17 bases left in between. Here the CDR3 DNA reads TGTGCCAGCAGCAGAACCGGGACGGGAAGCTCTGGAAACACCATATATTTT. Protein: CASSRTGTGSSGNTIYF.

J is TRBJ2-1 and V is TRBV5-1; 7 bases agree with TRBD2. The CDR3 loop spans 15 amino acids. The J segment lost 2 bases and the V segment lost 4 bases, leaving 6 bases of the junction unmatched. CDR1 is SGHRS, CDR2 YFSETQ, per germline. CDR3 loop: CASSPGGGTYNEQFF. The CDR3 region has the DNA TGCGCCAGCAGCCCGGGGGGAGGGACCTACAATGAGCAGTTCTTC.

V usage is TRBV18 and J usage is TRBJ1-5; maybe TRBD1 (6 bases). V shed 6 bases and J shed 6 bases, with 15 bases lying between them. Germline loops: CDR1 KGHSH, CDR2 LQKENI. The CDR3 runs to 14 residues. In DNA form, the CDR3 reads TGTGCCAGCTCCCCGGGGGCAGGGGCTCAGCCCCAGCATTTT. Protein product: CASSPGAGAQPQHF.

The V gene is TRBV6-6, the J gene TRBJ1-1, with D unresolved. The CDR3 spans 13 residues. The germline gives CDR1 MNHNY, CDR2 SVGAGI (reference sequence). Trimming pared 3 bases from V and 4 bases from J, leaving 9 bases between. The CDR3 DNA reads TGTGCCAGCAGTTATGAGGTTTTCACTGAAGCTTTCTTT. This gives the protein CASSYEVFTEAFF.

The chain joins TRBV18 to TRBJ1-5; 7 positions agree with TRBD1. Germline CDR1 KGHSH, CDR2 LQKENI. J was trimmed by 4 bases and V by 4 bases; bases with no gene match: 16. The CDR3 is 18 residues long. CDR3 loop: CASSHTVGGREKNQPQHF. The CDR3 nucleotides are TGTGCCAGCTCACACACTGTAGGGGGCCGGGAGAAAAATCAGCCCCAGCATTTT.

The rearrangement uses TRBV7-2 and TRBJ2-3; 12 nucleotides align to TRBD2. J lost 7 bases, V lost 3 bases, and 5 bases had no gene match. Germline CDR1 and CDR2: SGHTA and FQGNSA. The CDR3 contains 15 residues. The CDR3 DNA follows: TGTGCCAGCAGCTTCGGACTAGCGGGATTAAATACGCAGTATTTT. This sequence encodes CASSFGLAGLNTQYF.

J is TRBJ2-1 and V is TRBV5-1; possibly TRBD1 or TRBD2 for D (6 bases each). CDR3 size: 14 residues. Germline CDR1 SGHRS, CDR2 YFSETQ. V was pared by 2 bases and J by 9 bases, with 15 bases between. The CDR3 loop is CASSLGSGATEQFF. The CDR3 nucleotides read TGCGCCAGCAGCTTAGGGTCGGGGGCAACTGAGCAGTTCTTC. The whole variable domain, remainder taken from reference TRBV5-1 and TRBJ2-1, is KAGVTQTPRYLIKTRGQQVTLSCSPISGHRSVSWYQQTPGQGLQFLFEYFSETQRNKGNFPGRFSGRQFSNSRSEMNVSTLELGDSALYLCASSLGSGATEQFFGPGTRLTVL.

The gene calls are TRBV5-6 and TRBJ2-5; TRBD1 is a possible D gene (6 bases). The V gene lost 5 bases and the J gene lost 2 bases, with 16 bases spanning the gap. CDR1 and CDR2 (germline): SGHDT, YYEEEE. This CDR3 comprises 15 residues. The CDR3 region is CASRLIDRPQETQYF. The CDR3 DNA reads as TGTGCCAGCAGATTGATCGACAGGCCACAAGAGACCCAGTACTTC.

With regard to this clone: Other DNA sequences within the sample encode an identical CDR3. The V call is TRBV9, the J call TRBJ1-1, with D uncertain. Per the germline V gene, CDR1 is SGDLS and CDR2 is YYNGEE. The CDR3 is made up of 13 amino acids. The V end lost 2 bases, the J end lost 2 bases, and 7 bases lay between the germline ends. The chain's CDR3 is CASSVAENTEAFF. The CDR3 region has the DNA TGTGCCAGCAGCGTCGCAGAAAACACTGAAGCTTTCTTT.